A selection of T cell receptor beta chains follows, all from one sample in a study of blood T cell repertoires in COVID-19. Sequencing was performed with immunoSEQ multiplex PCR; in TCRdb, only in-frame clones are kept and a portion is missing. The sample yields roughly 250,000 clones, 82% seen once. Sequencing used peripheral blood. Source of these receptors: a woman between 70 and 85 years old with acute or convalescent COVID-19. Both conserved end residues are part of each CDR3. The D gene is left open where the match is weak. The size entry is marked missing in some rows and otherwise reads once, few, many or a size class.

j_gene: TRBJ2-3
abundance: NA
d_gene: NA
v_gene: TRBV7-9
CDR3nt: TGTGCCAGCAGCTTAATAGGGGACTCAGGCACAGATACGCAGTATTTT
CDR3aa: CASSLIGDSGTDTQYF

j_gene: TRBJ1-6
abundance: once
d_gene: TRBD1
v_gene: TRBV19
CDR3nt: TGTGCCAGTAGTCTCAGACAGGGGGGGTCACCCCTCCACTTT
CDR3aa: CASSLRQGGSPLHF

j_gene: TRBJ1-6
abundance: NA
d_gene: NA
v_gene: TRBV7-2
CDR3nt: TGTGCCAGCAGCTTAGGCGGCGGGTCGTCACCCCTCCACTTT
CDR3aa: CASSLGGGSSPLHF

j_gene: TRBJ2-3
abundance: NA
d_gene: TRBD2
v_gene: TRBV7-8
CDR3nt: TGTGCCAGCAGCTTGAGGCGGGGGGGCACAGATACGCAGTATTTT
CDR3aa: CASSLRRGGTDTQYF

j_gene: TRBJ2-3
abundance: once
d_gene: TRBD2
v_gene: TRBV7-2
CDR3nt: TGTGCCAGCAGCTCGTCCCCTTCAGCGGGGGTTAGCACAGATACGCAGTATTTT
CDR3aa: CASSSSPSAGVSTDTQYF

j_gene: TRBJ2-7
abundance: NA
d_gene: NA
v_gene: TRBV6-6
CDR3nt: TGTGCCAGCACCCTAATTCAGGGATACGAGCAGTACTTC
CDR3aa: CASTLIQGYEQYF

j_gene: TRBJ2-1
abundance: once
d_gene: TRBD2
v_gene: TRBV27
CDR3nt: TGTGCCAGCAGTCCAGCGGGGGGGCCTGGCAATGAGCAGTTCTTC
CDR3aa: CASSPAGGPGNEQFF

j_gene: TRBJ1-2
abundance: NA
d_gene: NA
v_gene: TRBV6-5
CDR3nt: TGTGCCAGCAGGTTACAGGGCTGGGGAGGCTACACCTTC
CDR3aa: CASRLQGWGGYTF

j_gene: TRBJ1-5
abundance: NA
d_gene: TRBD1
v_gene: TRBV5-1
CDR3nt: TGCGCCAGCAGCCCGGGGGGACAGGGGAATCAGCCCCAGCATTTT
CDR3aa: CASSPGGQGNQPQHF

j_gene: TRBJ2-7
abundance: NA
d_gene: NA
v_gene: TRBV5-8
CDR3nt: TGTGCCAGCAGCCTCAGGGTATCTGGTACCTACGAGCAGTACTTC
CDR3aa: CASSLRVSGTYEQYF

j_gene: TRBJ1-1
abundance: NA
d_gene: NA
v_gene: TRBV6-6
CDR3nt: TGTGCCAGCAGTCCTATCATGAACACTGAAGCTTTCTTT
CDR3aa: CASSPIMNTEAFF

j_gene: TRBJ1-1
abundance: NA
d_gene: NA
v_gene: TRBV6-5
CDR3nt: TGTGCCAGCAGTTACTCGGAGTCTCGAGGGGGCACTGAAGCTTTCTTT
CDR3aa: CASSYSESRGGTEAFF

j_gene: TRBJ1-1
abundance: once
d_gene: TRBD1
v_gene: TRBV5-6
CDR3nt: TGTGCCAGCAGCTCTCGGACAGGGTGGAACACTGAAGCTTTCTTT
CDR3aa: CASSSRTGWNTEAFF

j_gene: TRBJ1-1
abundance: NA
d_gene: TRBD1
v_gene: TRBV10-1
CDR3nt: TGCGCCAGCAGCTTGACAGGGTCCACTGAAGCTTTCTTT
CDR3aa: CASSLTGSTEAFF

j_gene: TRBJ1-1
abundance: NA
d_gene: TRBD1
v_gene: TRBV2
CDR3nt: TGTGCCAGCAGTGAGGGTGGACAGGGGACTGAAGCTTTCTTT
CDR3aa: CASSEGGQGTEAFF

j_gene: TRBJ1-2
abundance: NA
d_gene: NA
v_gene: TRBV9
CDR3nt: TGTGCCAGCAGCGTAGGCAGGGAATACTATGGCTACACCTTC
CDR3aa: CASSVGREYYGYTF

j_gene: TRBJ1-6
abundance: NA
d_gene: NA
v_gene: TRBV2
CDR3nt: TGTGCCAGCATGGGAGGCAGTCTAGGACGGAATTCACCCCTCCACTTT
CDR3aa: CASMGGSLGRNSPLHF

j_gene: TRBJ1-4
abundance: NA
d_gene: TRBD1
v_gene: TRBV20-1
CDR3nt: TGCAGTGCTAGTCCTGCCGGGACAGGGGGTGAAAAACTGTTTTTT
CDR3aa: CSASPAGTGGEKLFF

j_gene: TRBJ2-3
abundance: NA
d_gene: TRBD2
v_gene: TRBV7-2
CDR3nt: TGTGCCAGCAGCTTCCGAGCGGGGGGCCTCAGCACAGATACGCAGTATTTT
CDR3aa: CASSFRAGGLSTDTQYF

j_gene: TRBJ1-1
abundance: NA
d_gene: TRBD1
v_gene: TRBV6-5
CDR3nt: TGTGCCAGCCATGACAGGGCGTGGAACACTGAAGCTTTCTTT
CDR3aa: CASHDRAWNTEAFF

j_gene: TRBJ2-7
abundance: NA
d_gene: NA
v_gene: TRBV5-1
CDR3nt: TGCGCCAGCAGCGTGCCAGGGACCTACGAGCAGTACTTC
CDR3aa: CASSVPGTYEQYF

j_gene: TRBJ2-3
abundance: NA
d_gene: NA
v_gene: TRBV6-4
CDR3nt: TGTGCCAGCAGCCAGGGGAGCACAGATACGCAGTATTTT
CDR3aa: CASSQGSTDTQYF

j_gene: TRBJ2-7
abundance: NA
d_gene: NA
v_gene: TRBV28
CDR3nt: TGTGCGAGTGTCGTCGGGGGAATCTCCTACGAGCAGTACTTC
CDR3aa: CASVVGGISYEQYF

j_gene: TRBJ2-1
abundance: once
d_gene: TRBD2
v_gene: TRBV7-2
CDR3nt: TGTGCCAGCAACCGACCATATAGCGGGGGGGCAAATGGGGCCGATGAGCAGTTCTTC
CDR3aa: CASNRPYSGGANGADEQFF

j_gene: TRBJ2-5
abundance: NA
d_gene: NA
v_gene: TRBV24-1
CDR3nt: TGTGCCACCAGCACCACGGCGATACAGGGACGGGAGACCCAGTACTTC
CDR3aa: CATSTTAIQGRETQYF

j_gene: TRBJ1-1
abundance: NA
d_gene: NA
v_gene: TRBV6-2/TRBV6-3
CDR3nt: TGTGCCAGCAGTTACTCAGGGAGGAACACTGAAGCTTTCTTT
CDR3aa: CASSYSGRNTEAFF

j_gene: TRBJ1-2
abundance: NA
d_gene: NA
v_gene: TRBV3-1/TRBV3-2
CDR3nt: TGTGCCAGCCGGGAAGCGAACTATGGCTACACCTTC
CDR3aa: CASREANYGYTF

j_gene: TRBJ2-3
abundance: NA
d_gene: TRBD2
v_gene: TRBV9
CDR3nt: TGTGCCAGCAGCGTAAGCCCAAAACCGGGACTAGCGGCTAGCACAGATACGCAGTATTTT
CDR3aa: CASSVSPKPGLAASTDTQYF

j_gene: TRBJ1-1
abundance: NA
d_gene: NA
v_gene: TRBV18
CDR3nt: TGTGCCAGCTCACTCCAGGGTCGAACTGAAGCTTTCTTT
CDR3aa: CASSLQGRTEAFF

j_gene: TRBJ2-1
abundance: NA
d_gene: TRBD2
v_gene: TRBV3-1/TRBV3-2
CDR3nt: TGTGCCAGCAGCCAATTCAGCGGGGGGCTTGGTGAGCAGTTCTTC
CDR3aa: CASSQFSGGLGEQFF

j_gene: TRBJ1-2
abundance: NA
d_gene: NA
v_gene: TRBV4-1
CDR3nt: TGCGCCAGCAGCCATAGGGGGATCGCGGACTATGGCTACACCTTC
CDR3aa: CASSHRGIADYGYTF

j_gene: TRBJ1-6
abundance: NA
d_gene: TRBD1
v_gene: TRBV3-1/TRBV3-2
CDR3nt: TGTGCCAGCAGCGTAACAGGGGGCGCCGGCTATAATTCACCCCTCCACTTT
CDR3aa: CASSVTGGAGYNSPLHF

j_gene: TRBJ1-2
abundance: NA
d_gene: TRBD1
v_gene: TRBV5-1
CDR3nt: TGCGCCAGCAGCTTGGAGGGGGCAGGCTACACCTTC
CDR3aa: CASSLEGAGYTF

j_gene: TRBJ2-3
abundance: NA
d_gene: NA
v_gene: TRBV24-1
CDR3nt: TGTGCCACCAGTGAGGATCAGGGGCCGGGAAATACGCAGTATTTT
CDR3aa: CATSEDQGPGNTQYF

j_gene: TRBJ2-3
abundance: NA
d_gene: NA
v_gene: TRBV5-8
CDR3nt: TGTGCCAGCAGCTTGGGGACGGGGGGCTTCGCAGATACGCAGTATTTT
CDR3aa: CASSLGTGGFADTQYF

j_gene: TRBJ2-7
abundance: NA
d_gene: TRBD1
v_gene: TRBV7-2
CDR3nt: TGTGCCAGCAGCCAGACAGGGGGCAACGAGCAGTACTTC
CDR3aa: CASSQTGGNEQYF

j_gene: TRBJ1-5
abundance: once
d_gene: NA
v_gene: TRBV4-1
CDR3nt: TGCGCCAGCAGCCAAGGGACAGTCAGCAATCAGCCCCAGCATTTT
CDR3aa: CASSQGTVSNQPQHF

j_gene: TRBJ1-2
abundance: NA
d_gene: TRBD1
v_gene: TRBV5-6
CDR3nt: TGTGCCAGCAGCCGGTCCCGGGACAGGGCCCGAAACTATGGCTACACCTTC
CDR3aa: CASSRSRDRARNYGYTF

j_gene: TRBJ1-2
abundance: NA
d_gene: NA
v_gene: TRBV7-2
CDR3nt: TGTGCCAGCAGCGGACAGCTAAACTATGGCTACACCTTC
CDR3aa: CASSGQLNYGYTF

j_gene: TRBJ1-2
abundance: NA
d_gene: NA
v_gene: TRBV19
CDR3nt: TGTGCCAGTAGTACCCGGACAGTCGCGCAATCCTATGGCTACACCTTC
CDR3aa: CASSTRTVAQSYGYTF

j_gene: TRBJ2-5
abundance: NA
d_gene: NA
v_gene: TRBV18
CDR3nt: TGTGCCAGCTCCCGGGGGACCCCTCTAGAGACCCAGTACTTC
CDR3aa: CASSRGTPLETQYF

j_gene: TRBJ1-1
abundance: NA
d_gene: TRBD1
v_gene: TRBV5-6
CDR3nt: TGTGCCAGCAGCGTTCGACAGGGGGCAAACCCTGAAGCTTTCTTT
CDR3aa: CASSVRQGANPEAFF

j_gene: TRBJ2-1
abundance: NA
d_gene: NA
v_gene: TRBV9
CDR3nt: TGTGCCAGCAGCGAGGCGGGGGCAGGAAACAATGAGCAGTTCTTC
CDR3aa: CASSEAGAGNNEQFF

j_gene: TRBJ2-7
abundance: NA
d_gene: NA
v_gene: TRBV7-2
CDR3nt: TGTGCCAGCAGCTTCAAACAGCACCCCTACGAGCAGTACTTC
CDR3aa: CASSFKQHPYEQYF

j_gene: TRBJ2-1
abundance: NA
d_gene: NA
v_gene: TRBV6-5
CDR3nt: TGTGCCAGCAGAGCCAACAGGAACAATGAGCAGTTCTTC
CDR3aa: CASRANRNNEQFF

j_gene: TRBJ1-3
abundance: few
d_gene: NA
v_gene: TRBV10-3
CDR3nt: TGTGCCATCAGTGAGTCCCACTCTGGAAACACCATATATTTT
CDR3aa: CAISESHSGNTIYF

j_gene: TRBJ2-5
abundance: NA
d_gene: NA
v_gene: TRBV5-4
CDR3nt: TGTGCCAGCAGCCATGGTCCGGGAGAGGAGACCCAGTACTTC
CDR3aa: CASSHGPGEETQYF

j_gene: TRBJ1-6
abundance: NA
d_gene: TRBD1
v_gene: TRBV5-4
CDR3nt: TGTGCCAGCAGCTTAGGACAGGGCTATAATTCACCCCTCCACTTT
CDR3aa: CASSLGQGYNSPLHF

j_gene: TRBJ2-5
abundance: NA
d_gene: NA
v_gene: TRBV2
CDR3nt: TGTGCCAGCAGTGCAGGCTCTGGGGAGACCCAGTACTTC
CDR3aa: CASSAGSGETQYF

j_gene: TRBJ2-2
abundance: NA
d_gene: TRBD1
v_gene: TRBV7-8
CDR3nt: TGTGCCAGCAGCCCTCGACAGGGTGGTACCGGGGAGCTGTTTTTT
CDR3aa: CASSPRQGGTGELFF

j_gene: TRBJ1-2
abundance: NA
d_gene: TRBD1
v_gene: TRBV6-6
CDR3nt: TGTGCCAGCAGCCGAGGACAGGGGGCGCTGGGCTATGGCTACACCTTC
CDR3aa: CASSRGQGALGYGYTF

j_gene: TRBJ1-2
abundance: NA
d_gene: NA
v_gene: TRBV4-3
CDR3nt: TGCGCCAGCAGCCAAGAAATGGAGAATACGGGAATCACCTATGGCTACACCTTC
CDR3aa: CASSQEMENTGITYGYTF

j_gene: TRBJ2-2
abundance: few
d_gene: NA
v_gene: TRBV9
CDR3nt: TGTGCCAGCAGCGTAGGAATGGGCGGACTTAACACCGGGGAGCTGTTTTTT
CDR3aa: CASSVGMGGLNTGELFF